The 29 T cell receptor beta chains below all came from one sample that was sequenced in a study of blood T cell repertoires in COVID-19. This table comes from immunoSEQ multiplex PCR, and its TCRdb copy is limited to in-frame clones, with some not included. The table records roughly 150,000 clones, 84% of them present only once. Sample: peripheral blood. The source is a woman aged 45-65 years with acute or convalescent COVID-19.

The chain uses TRBV11-2 and TRBJ1-3; a possible D gene is TRBD1 (5 bases). V was shortened by 4 bases and J by 1 base, with 11 bases between the two germline ends. Germline values: CDR1 SGHAT, CDR2 FQNNGV. The CDR3 covers 15 residues. CDR3 loop: CASSSAGVSGNTIYF. CDR3 nucleotide sequence: TGTGCCAGCAGCTCGGCGGGGGTGTCTGGAAACACCATATATTTT.

The chain combines TRBV7-9 with TRBJ2-7; 7 bases fit TRBD1. V lost 5 bases, J lost 0 bases, and 7 bases stayed unmatched. CDR1 SEHNR and CDR2 FQNEAQ come from the germline V gene (reference sequence). The CDR3 covers 15 residues. The CDR3 region has the DNA TGTGCCAGCAGCAAATGGGACAGCTTCTCCTACGAGCAGTACTTC. It yields the protein CASSKWDSFSYEQYF.

This clone has just one count. The chain uses TRBV6-5 and TRBJ1-1, with D uncertain. Trimming pared 6 bases from V and 1 base from J, leaving 9 bases between. The germline gives CDR1 MNHEY, CDR2 SVGAGI. The CDR3 covers 13 residues. The CDR3 DNA reads TGTGCCAGCAGGCGAAACCAGAACACTGAAGCTTTCTTT. The encoded protein is CASRRNQNTEAFF.

V and J are TRBV11-2 and TRBJ2-7, with 9 bases fitting TRBD1. With V trimmed by 3 bases and J by 7 bases, 13 bases remained unmatched. CDR1 and CDR2 (germline): SGHAT, FQNNGV. The length of the CDR3 is 16 residues. This CDR3 reads CASSFAEGQGVVEQYF. DNA of the CDR3: TGTGCCAGCAGCTTTGCTGAGGGACAGGGAGTAGTAGAGCAGTACTTC.

The chain combines TRBV2 with TRBJ2-6; 10 bases match TRBD2. J was trimmed by 0 bases and V by 9 bases; bases with no gene match: 8. CDR3 length equals 17 residues. Germline CDR1 reads SNHLY; CDR2 reads FYNNEI. This chain's CDR3 is CARPRASGSSGANVLTF. DNA of the CDR3: TGTGCCAGACCCCGTGCTAGCGGGAGCTCTGGGGCCAACGTCCTGACTTTC.

The chain joins TRBV20-1 to TRBJ2-7; D is ambiguous. This CDR3 has 12 residues. The germline V and J ends were trimmed by 3 bases and 2 bases, with 8 bases remaining between them. Germline assignment: CDR1 DFQATT and CDR2 SNEGSKA (reference sequence). The CDR3 nucleotides are TGCAGTGCTAGTACAGATACCTACGAGCAGTACTTC. Translation gives CSASTDTYEQYF.

The table lists this clone with a count of one. The V call is TRBV11-3, the J call TRBJ2-7; TRBD2 matches at 10 bases. Germline V gives CDR1 SGHNT, CDR2 YENEEA. This CDR3 is 14 amino acids long. Unmatched junction bases numbered 4, after V lost 2 bases and J lost 6 bases. The CDR3 DNA follows: TGTGCCAGCAGCTTAAGCGGGAGGGTCGGCGAGCAGTACTTC. Translated: CASSLSGRVGEQYF.

The V gene is TRBV18, the J gene TRBJ1-2; 8 bases map to TRBD1. Trimming took 3 bases from V and 2 from J; bases not matched to a gene: 2. The length of the CDR3 is 14 residues. The germline CDR1 and CDR2 sequences are KGHSH and LQKENI. The CDR3 bases are TGTGCCAGCTCACCGGACAGGGCGAACTATGGCTACACCTTC. Protein: CASSPDRANYGYTF. Variable domain in full (rest from reference TRBV18 and TRBJ1-2): NAGVMQNPRHLVRRRGQEARLRCSPMKGHSHVYWYRQLPEEGLKFMVYLQKENIIDESGMPKERFSAEFPKEGPSILRIQQVVRGDSAAYFCASSPDRANYGYTFGSGTRLTVV.

Only a few counts were recorded for this clone. The chain combines TRBV2 with TRBJ1-6; no clear D gene. Germline V gene lookup returns CDR1 SNHLY and CDR2 FYNNEI. This CDR3 is built from 14 residues. Trimming removed 2 bases from V and 10 bases from J, with 12 bases in between. This CDR3 is CASSESEGRSPLHF. The CDR3, as DNA: TGTGCCAGCAGTGAATCAGAGGGAAGATCACCCCTCCACTTT.

This chain links TRBV14 with TRBJ2-1; TRBD2 agrees at 9 bases. Germline assignment: CDR1 SGHDN and CDR2 FVKESK. The CDR3 has 16 residues. V lost 4 bases, J lost 3 bases, and 7 bases stayed unmatched. CDR3 protein: CASSLATSGYYNEQFF. In DNA form, the CDR3 reads TGTGCCAGCAGCCTGGCAACTAGCGGGTACTACAATGAGCAGTTCTTC.

The chain is built from TRBV30 and TRBJ2-7; TRBD2 matches 10 bases. The germline V gene has CDR1 GTSNPN and CDR2 SVGIG (reference sequence). This CDR3 has 14 residues. The V segment lost 3 bases and the J segment 4 bases; nucleotides outside the gene matches: 6. The CDR3 region has the DNA TGTGCCTGGAGCGGGGGACTAGCGATATACGAGCAGTACTTC. This encodes CAWSGGLAIYEQYF.

The chain joins TRBV7-2 to TRBJ2-1; 7 bases are shared with TRBD1. Germline CDR1 and CDR2: SGHTA and FQGNSA. J lost 6 bases, V lost 4 bases, and 3 bases had no gene match. The CDR3 runs to 13 residues. CDR3 DNA sequence: TGTGCCAGCAGCTCCTCAGGGGGCAATGAGCAGTTCTTC. Its protein is CASSSSGGNEQFF.

V is TRBV5-8 and J is TRBJ1-5; TRBD1 might be the D (5 bases). The CDR3 totals 13 residues. The V and J ends lost 4 bases and 4 bases respectively, with 9 bases between them. Looked up from germline, CDR1 is SGHTS and CDR2 is YDEGEE. The CDR3 sequence: CASSEYRNQPQHF. The CDR3 DNA follows: TGTGCCAGCAGCGAATACAGGAATCAGCCCCAGCATTTT.

This clone was recorded a few times. The sample contains more than one DNA sequence encoding this CDR3. This chain links TRBV19 with TRBJ2-7; possible D gene TRBD1, 6 bases. CDR1 and CDR2 from the germline V gene are LNHDA and SQIVND (reference sequence). V lost 6 bases, J lost 1 base, and 16 bases lay in between. The CDR3 consists of 15 residues. CDR3 in amino acids: CASRNFGTSSYEQYF. CDR3 DNA sequence: TGTGCCAGTAGAAATTTCGGGACATCTTCCTACGAGCAGTACTTC.

CDR3 DNA sequence: TGTGCCAGCAGCTCCCCGACAAATTACGAGCAGTACTTC. This sequence encodes CASSSPTNYEQYF. The gene calls are TRBV5-4 and TRBJ2-7; D is ambiguous. Looked up from germline, CDR1 is SGHNT and CDR2 is YYREEE (reference sequence). The CDR3 spans 13 residues. Trimming pared 3 bases from V and 4 bases from J, leaving 11 bases between.

The chain joins TRBV27 to TRBJ2-3, with TRBD2 matching over 12 bases. There are 17 residues in the CDR3. Per the germline V gene, CDR1 is MNHEY and CDR2 is SMNVEV (reference sequence). J was trimmed by 4 bases and V by 0 bases; bases with no gene match: 5. CDR3 nucleotides: TGTGCCAGCAGTTTATCCAGGACTAGCGGGGAACCAGATACGCAGTATTTT. Encoded protein: CASSLSRTSGEPDTQYF.

This sequence joins TRBV18 and TRBJ2-3; no clear D. The CDR3 loop spans 15 amino acids. In germline, CDR1 is KGHSH, CDR2 LQKENI. Trimming cost V 5 bases and J 1 base, with 13 bases left between them. As DNA, the CDR3 is TGTGCCAGCTCATCTGGGTCCAGCGGCACAGATACGCAGTATTTT. Its protein is CASSSGSSGTDTQYF.

The genes are TRBV18 and TRBJ1-1, with TRBD1 identical over 7 bases. Germline loops: CDR1 KGHSH, CDR2 LQKENI. V shed 8 bases, J shed 1 base, and the junction held 4 bases outside the gene matches. The CDR3 runs 13 residues. The CDR3 is CASLGQANTEAFF. The CDR3 DNA sequence: TGTGCCAGCCTAGGACAGGCGAACACTGAAGCTTTCTTT.

The genes are TRBV10-3 and TRBJ2-3, with 10 bases aligning to TRBD2. The trim removed 3 bases at V and 0 bases at J, leaving 6 bases unmatched. This CDR3 is 17 amino acids long. The V gene's germline CDR1 is ENHRY and CDR2 SYGVKD. CDR3 loop: CAISDGLAVSSTDTQYF. The CDR3 region has the DNA TGTGCCATCAGTGATGGACTAGCGGTATCTAGCACAGATACGCAGTATTTT.

The chain couples TRBV2 to TRBJ2-1, with D tentatively TRBD2 (6 bases). Trimming shortened V by 2 bases and J by 10 bases, and 18 bases separated the two germline ends. The CDR3 totals 15 residues. Germline V gene data show CDR1 as SNHLY and CDR2 as FYNNEI. CDR3 sequence: CASSESPRGLVEQFF. CDR3 sequence (DNA): TGTGCCAGCAGTGAATCACCGCGGGGTTTGGTAGAGCAGTTCTTC. Using reference TRBV2 and TRBJ2-1 for the parts outside the CDR3, the full variable domain is EPEVTQTPSHQVTQMGQEVILRCVPISNHLYFYWYRQILGQKVEFLVSFYNNEISEKSEIFDDQFSVERPDGSNFTLKIRSTKLEDSAMYFCASSESPRGLVEQFFGPGTRLTVL.

The rearrangement uses TRBV11-1 and TRBJ2-7; D call uncertain. The V end lost 2 bases, the J end lost 0 bases, and 5 bases lay between the germline ends. Per the germline V gene, CDR1 is SGHAT and CDR2 is FQDESV (reference sequence). The CDR3 extends over 13 amino acids. CDR3 coding DNA: TGTGCCAGCAGCTTATCTATCTCCTACGAGCAGTACTTC. This encodes CASSLSISYEQYF.

This clone was seen once. V is TRBV19 and J is TRBJ2-7, with 7 bases identical to TRBD2. The CDR3 runs 14 residues. Per germline, CDR1 LNHDA and CDR2 SQIVND (reference sequence). With 3 bases clipped from V and 5 bases from J, the junction kept 7 bases outside the gene matches. The CDR3 bases are TGTGCCAGTAGTATTTCGGGGGGTGACAACGAGCAGTACTTC. This sequence encodes CASSISGGDNEQYF.

This chain uses TRBV7-2 with TRBJ2-2, with TRBD2 matching over 8 bases. Germline V gene data show CDR1 as SGHTA and CDR2 as FQGNSA. Trimming removed 7 bases from V and 3 bases from J; junction bases left unmatched: 7. This CDR3 is 15 amino acids long. CDR3 coding DNA: TGTGCCAGCACCATGGGAGCGGGAGACACCGGGGAGCTGTTTTTT. This gives the protein CASTMGAGDTGELFF.

This chain joins TRBV9 and TRBJ2-1, with D possibly TRBD2 on 5 matching bases. The germline gives CDR1 SGDLS, CDR2 YYNGEE. V lost 0 bases, J lost 4 bases, and 17 bases lay in between. The CDR3 contains 17 residues. The CDR3 DNA is TGTGCCAGCAGCGTAGGGCCCGCGGGTGCAGGTTACAATGAGCAGTTCTTC. This codes for CASSVGPAGAGYNEQFF.

This rearrangement joins TRBV3-1 (or the pseudogene TRBV3-2) to TRBJ2-2, with 16 positions matching TRBD2. Trimming removed 3 bases from V and 6 bases from J; junction bases left unmatched: 1. The CDR3 has 16 amino acids. CDR1 is LGHDT and CDR2 is YNNKEL in the germline V gene (reference sequence). The CDR3 reads CASSQGLAGGPGELFF. The CDR3 DNA follows: TGTGCCAGCAGCCAGGGACTAGCGGGAGGGCCCGGGGAGCTGTTTTTT.

This clone was seen a few times. The J gene is TRBJ2-5, the V gene TRBV7-3, with 10 bases matching TRBD2. V lost 5 bases and J lost 1; bases outside the gene matches: 4. This CDR3 comprises 15 residues. Per germline, CDR1 SGHTA and CDR2 FQGTGA. Here the CDR3 reads CASSRAGGFQETQYF. Here the CDR3 DNA reads TGTGCCAGCAGCCGAGCGGGGGGGTTCCAAGAGACCCAGTACTTC.

The V and J genes are TRBV5-1 and TRBJ1-1; no definite D call. This CDR3 region has 13 residues. V gave up 4 bases and J gave up 5 bases, with 12 bases separating them. Per the germline V gene, CDR1 is SGHRS and CDR2 is YFSETQ. The CDR3, as DNA: TGCGCCAGCAGCCCGGTCTCGGGGACTGAAGCTTTCTTT. Its translation is CASSPVSGTEAFF.

The chain is built from TRBV5-1 and TRBJ2-7; weak D call: TRBD2 (5 bases). Trimming left V 4 bases short and J 5 bases short, with 13 bases between. CDR1 SGHRS and CDR2 YFSETQ come from the germline V gene. This CDR3 region has 13 residues. CDR3 DNA: TGCGCCAGCAGCCCCCACGAGGGTAACGAGCAGTACTTC. It specifies CASSPHEGNEQYF.

This chain connects TRBV7-2 to TRBJ2-7; possible D gene TRBD1, 5 bases. The germline V gene encodes CDR1 SGHTA and CDR2 FQGNSA. Deletions cut 2 bases from V and 1 base from J, with 6 bases between. This CDR3 region has 13 residues. The CDR3 region has the DNA TGTGCCAGCAGCTTACGACAGTCCTACGAGCAGTACTTC. This encodes CASSLRQSYEQYF.